Shown below are 19 T cell receptor beta chains from a single sample sequenced in a study of blood T cell repertoires in COVID-19. Produced via immunoSEQ multiplex PCR; TCRdb's table is partial and in-frame only. The top ten clones hold 6.2% of a sample with 40,000 to 50,000 clones, roughly nine tenths of them seen once. Specimen: peripheral blood. Every receptor here comes from a human donor in a cohort sampled during active COVID-19.

The V and J genes are TRBV7-2 and TRBJ2-7; 9 bases map to TRBD2. The germline gives CDR1 SGHTA, CDR2 FQGNSA. The V and J ends lost 1 base and 6 bases, in that order; junction bases with no gene match: 10. The CDR3 consists of 16 residues. The CDR3 nucleotides are TGTGCCAGCAGCTTAGAACGAAGTAGCGGGAGTAGCGAGCAGTACTTC. It translates to CASSLERSSGSSEQYF.

The V and J genes are TRBV12-3 or TRBV12-4 and TRBJ1-4, with D possibly matching TRBD1 (5 bases). This CDR3 is built from 12 residues. The V end lost 5 bases, the J end lost 13 bases, and 14 bases lay between the germline ends. The CDR3 coding sequence is TGTGCCAGCAGTCCAACGGTGGGGGGACTGTTTTTT. The encoded protein is CASSPTVGGLFF.

The chain combines TRBV11-3 with TRBJ2-3, with D maybe TRBD2 (5 bases). Germline V gene sequence: CDR1 SGHNT, CDR2 YENEEA. The V gene lost 2 bases and the J gene lost 2 bases, with 8 bases spanning the gap. This CDR3 has 14 amino acids. CDR3 residues: CASSLTSSTDTQYF. CDR3 DNA: TGTGCCAGCAGCTTAACTAGTTCCACAGATACGCAGTATTTT.

V is TRBV6-4 and J is TRBJ1-2, with 11 positions matching TRBD1. Germline V gene sequence: CDR1 MRHNA, CDR2 SNTAGT. V lost 0 bases and J lost 6; bases outside the gene matches: 0. The CDR3 has 14 residues. This chain's CDR3 is CASSDSGQGDGYTF. The CDR3 bases are TGTGCCAGCAGTGACTCGGGACAGGGGGATGGCTACACCTTC.

This clone is medium-sized (0.01 to 0.1%) within its sample. The chain joins TRBV6-6 to TRBJ1-1, with D tentatively TRBD1 (6 bases). The CDR3 covers 13 residues. V was trimmed by 5 bases and J by 0 bases, leaving 7 bases between them. Looked up from germline, CDR1 is MNHNY and CDR2 is SVGAGI (reference sequence). Here the CDR3 DNA reads TGTGCCAGCAGTGGGACAATGAACACTGAAGCTTTCTTT. Protein: CASSGTMNTEAFF.

The genes are TRBV4-2 and TRBJ1-1; 10 positions match TRBD1. Germline CDR1 reads LGHNA; CDR2 reads YNFKEQ. The V segment lost 1 base and the J segment 5 bases; nucleotides outside the gene matches: 4. The CDR3 sequence is 15 residues long. In DNA, the CDR3 is TGTGCCAGCAGCCAAGCGGACAGGGGGAGGACTGAAGCTTTCTTT. Translating gives CASSQADRGRTEAFF.

V is TRBV27 and J is TRBJ2-7; 12 bases fit TRBD2. The germline V gene encodes CDR1 MNHEY and CDR2 SMNVEV (reference sequence). The trim removed 5 bases at V and 6 bases at J, leaving 8 bases unmatched. This CDR3 has 15 amino acids. CDR3 DNA sequence: TGTGCCAGCAGTCGACTAGCGGGAGCCCCCGTCGAGCAGTACTTC. Its protein is CASSRLAGAPVEQYF.

The J gene is TRBJ2-1, the V gene TRBV11-3; 11 nucleotides match TRBD2. Germline-derived CDR1 and CDR2 are SGHNT and YENEEA. This CDR3 comprises 14 residues. J gave up 9 bases and V 4 bases, and 5 bases lay outside the gene matches. The CDR3 DNA reads as TGTGCCAGCAGCTGGACTAGCGGGTACGGTGAGCAGTTCTTC. Translated: CASSWTSGYGEQFF.

The J gene is TRBJ2-2, the V gene TRBV5-6; possibly TRBD1 for D (6 bases). V dropped 4 bases and J dropped 6 bases, with 13 bases sitting between them. This CDR3 has 14 residues. The V gene's germline CDR1 is SGHDT and CDR2 YYEEEE. CDR3 protein: CASSADRGAGELFF. The CDR3 DNA reads TGTGCCAGCAGCGCGGACAGAGGAGCCGGGGAGCTGTTTTTT.

About this clone itself: Germline is not matched at one junction end, which may reflect a read error. The V call is TRBV7-7, the J call TRBJ2-3, with TRBD1 as a possible D gene (6 bases). Germline V gene lookup returns CDR1 SSHAT and CDR2 FNYEAQ (reference sequence). This CDR3 has 15 residues. CDR3 in amino acids: CASSRQGLSTDTQYF. As DNA, the CDR3 is TGTGCTAGCAGCCGTCAGGGGCTTAGCACAGATACGCAGTATTTT. Looking up the rest from reference TRBV7-7 and TRBJ2-3 gives the full variable domain: GAGVSQSPRYKVTKRGQDVTLRCDPISSHATLYWYQQALGQGPEFLTYFNYEAQPDKSGLPSDRFSAERPEGSISTLTIQRTEQRDSAMYRCASSRQGLSTDTQYFGPGTRLTVL.

The CDR3 coding sequence is TGTGCCAGCAGCCCTAGTCTGTCTGGGGCCAACGTCCTGACTTTC. Its translation: CASSPSLSGANVLTF. The chain carries TRBV7-8 and TRBJ2-6; D call uncertain. This CDR3 comprises 15 residues. In germline, CDR1 is SGHVS, CDR2 FQNEAQ. V was clipped by 5 bases and J by 1 base, with 9 bases between them.

The V call is TRBV18, the J call TRBJ2-2; 8 bases fit TRBD2. V lost 1 base and J lost 0; bases outside the gene matches: 7. The length of the CDR3 is 18 residues. Germline lookup yields CDR1 KGHSH and CDR2 LQKENI. The CDR3 loop is CASSPRLTSGTNTGELFF. As DNA, the CDR3 is TGTGCCAGCTCACCACGCCTAACTAGCGGAACGAACACCGGGGAGCTGTTTTTT.

The V and J genes are TRBV27 and TRBJ1-4; D might be TRBD1 (6 bases). The V gene lost 2 bases and the J gene lost 7 bases, with 11 bases spanning the gap. The CDR3 is 14 residues long. Germline V gene sequence: CDR1 MNHEY, CDR2 SMNVEV (reference sequence). The CDR3 DNA reads TGTGCCAGCAGTTTACAGCACAGGGCTGAAAAACTGTTTTTT. Translating gives CASSLQHRAEKLFF.

The V call is TRBV24-1, the J call TRBJ2-5, with 7 positions matching TRBD1. CDR3 length equals 13 residues. V trimming: 8 bases; J trimming: 1 base; junction bases outside the gene matches: 3. From germline, CDR1 is KGHDR and CDR2 SFDVKD. The CDR3 sequence: CATTRDSQETQYF. DNA for the CDR3: TGTGCCACCACCCGGGACAGCCAAGAGACCCAGTACTTC.

The rearrangement joins TRBV6-6 to TRBJ1-2, with D perhaps matching TRBD1 (6 bases). Per germline, CDR1 MNHNY and CDR2 SVGAGI (reference sequence). With 5 bases removed from V and 2 bases from J, the gap between germline ends came to 9 bases. This CDR3 has 13 amino acids. DNA for the CDR3: TGTGCCAGCAGTCCCGGGACAAACTATGGCTACACCTTC. Residues: CASSPGTNYGYTF.

The rearrangement joins TRBV4-1 to TRBJ2-3, with D possibly matching TRBD2 (6 bases). The length of the CDR3 is 15 residues. Germline lookup yields CDR1 MGHRA and CDR2 YSYEKL. V was pared by 4 bases and J by 3 bases, with 14 bases between. CDR3 in amino acids: CASSRRDSTTDTQYF. As DNA, the CDR3 is TGCGCCAGCAGCCGAAGGGACTCTACTACAGATACGCAGTATTTT.

CDR3: CSVAPTGFTGELFF. CDR3 nucleotides: TGCAGCGTAGCCCCAACAGGGTTCACCGGGGAGCTGTTTTTT. J is TRBJ2-2 and V is TRBV29-1, with a possible D match to TRBD1 (6 bases). Germline V gives CDR1 SQVTM, CDR2 ANQGSEA. V was trimmed by 6 bases and J by 4 bases, leaving 15 bases between them. This CDR3 contains 14 residues.

The V and J genes are TRBV18 and TRBJ2-7; D may be TRBD1 (6 bases). From germline, CDR1 is KGHSH and CDR2 LQKENI. This CDR3 contains 16 residues. Trimming pared 1 base from V and 2 bases from J, leaving 15 bases between. DNA for the CDR3: TGTGCCAGCTCACCACTCTCAGGGGACCCCACCTACGAGCAGTACTTC. It specifies CASSPLSGDPTYEQYF. Looking up the rest from reference TRBV18 and TRBJ2-7 gives the full variable domain: NAGVMQNPRHLVRRRGQEARLRCSPMKGHSHVYWYRQLPEEGLKFMVYLQKENIIDESGMPKERFSAEFPKEGPSILRIQQVVRGDSAAYFCASSPLSGDPTYEQYFGPGTRLTVT.

This clone was counted a single time. The chain employs TRBV6-2 or TRBV6-3 and TRBJ1-5; D is uncertain. The CDR3 consists of 14 residues. Germline V lookup: CDR1 MNHEY, CDR2 SVGEGT. Trimming stripped 6 bases from V and 3 bases from J, with 12 bases between. CDR3 residues: CASRPETPNQPQHF. The CDR3 nucleotides read TGTGCCAGCAGGCCTGAGACACCCAATCAGCCCCAGCATTTT.